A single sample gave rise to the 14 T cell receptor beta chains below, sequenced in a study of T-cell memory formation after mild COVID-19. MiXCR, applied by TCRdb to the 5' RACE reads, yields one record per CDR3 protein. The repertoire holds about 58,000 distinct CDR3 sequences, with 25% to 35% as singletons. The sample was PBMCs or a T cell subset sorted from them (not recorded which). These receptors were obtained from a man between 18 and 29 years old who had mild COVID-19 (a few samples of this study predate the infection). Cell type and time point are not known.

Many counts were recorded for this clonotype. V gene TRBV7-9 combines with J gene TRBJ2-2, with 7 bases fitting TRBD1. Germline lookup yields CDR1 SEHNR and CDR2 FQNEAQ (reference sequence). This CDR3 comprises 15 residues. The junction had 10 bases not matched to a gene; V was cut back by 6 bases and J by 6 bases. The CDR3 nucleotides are TGTGCCAGCAGTTACCGCGACAGGGCGTCCGGGGAGCTGTTTTTT. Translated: CASSYRDRASGELFF.

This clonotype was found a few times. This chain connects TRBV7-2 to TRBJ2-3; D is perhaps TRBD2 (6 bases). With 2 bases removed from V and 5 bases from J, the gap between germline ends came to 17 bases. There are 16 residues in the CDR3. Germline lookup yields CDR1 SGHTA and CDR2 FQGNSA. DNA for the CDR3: TGTGCCAGCAGCTTAACCCCTCGACTAGAAGTAGATACGCAGTATTTT. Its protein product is CASSLTPRLEVDTQYF.

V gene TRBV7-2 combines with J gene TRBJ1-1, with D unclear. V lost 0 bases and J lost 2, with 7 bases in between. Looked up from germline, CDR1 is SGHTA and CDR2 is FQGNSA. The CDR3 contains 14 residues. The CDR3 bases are TGTGCCAGCAGCTTAGCTCCGGGAAACACTGAAGCTTTCTTT. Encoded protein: CASSLAPGNTEAFF.

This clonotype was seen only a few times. DNA for the CDR3: TGTGCCAGCAGCCGTGACACCCAGTACTTC. It yields the protein CASSRDTQYF. V usage is TRBV6-2 or TRBV6-3 and J usage is TRBJ2-5; no clear D gene. CDR1 is MNHEY, CDR2 SVGEGT, per germline. The CDR3 totals 10 residues. Trimming took 6 bases from V and 8 from J, leaving 7 bases between them.

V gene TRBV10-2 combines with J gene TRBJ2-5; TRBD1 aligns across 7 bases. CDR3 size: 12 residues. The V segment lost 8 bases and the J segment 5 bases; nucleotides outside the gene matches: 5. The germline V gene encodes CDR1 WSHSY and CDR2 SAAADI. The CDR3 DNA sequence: TGCGCCAGCGAAGGGGGCCAGGAGACCCAGTACTTC. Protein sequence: CASEGGQETQYF.

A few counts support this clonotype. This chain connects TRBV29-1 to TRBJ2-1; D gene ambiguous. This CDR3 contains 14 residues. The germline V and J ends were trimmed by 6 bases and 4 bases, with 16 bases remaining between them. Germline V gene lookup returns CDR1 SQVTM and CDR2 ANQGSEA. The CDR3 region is CSVIHADSYNEQFF. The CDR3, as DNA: TGCAGCGTCATCCACGCCGACTCATACAATGAGCAGTTCTTC.

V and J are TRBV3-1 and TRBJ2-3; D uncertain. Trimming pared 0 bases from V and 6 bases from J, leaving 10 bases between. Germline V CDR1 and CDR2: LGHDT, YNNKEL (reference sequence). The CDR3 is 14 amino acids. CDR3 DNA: TGTGCCAGCAGCCAAGAGATCCTGGTGGATACGCAGTATTTT. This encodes CASSQEILVDTQYF.

The CDR3 DNA reads TGTGCCAGCAGGCGGACCGGGGAGCTGTTTTTT. Its protein product is CASRRTGELFF. The chain couples TRBV27 to TRBJ2-2, with D unresolved. CDR1 and CDR2 from the germline V gene are MNHEY and SMNVEV (reference sequence). This CDR3 has 11 amino acids. V was clipped by 6 bases and J by 5 bases, with 4 bases between them.

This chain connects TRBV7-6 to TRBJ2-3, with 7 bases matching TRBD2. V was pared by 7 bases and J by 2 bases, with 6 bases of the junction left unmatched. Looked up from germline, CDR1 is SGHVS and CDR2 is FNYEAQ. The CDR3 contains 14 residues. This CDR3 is CASTWAGDTDTQYF. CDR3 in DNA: TGTGCCAGCACTTGGGCGGGGGACACAGATACGCAGTATTTT.

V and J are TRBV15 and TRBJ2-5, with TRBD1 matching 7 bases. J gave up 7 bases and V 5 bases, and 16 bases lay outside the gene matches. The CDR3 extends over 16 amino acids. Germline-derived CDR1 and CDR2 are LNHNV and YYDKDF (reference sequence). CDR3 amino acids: CATSSRTGRVGGTQYF. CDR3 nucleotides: TGTGCCACCAGCTCCCGGACAGGAAGGGTTGGGGGGACCCAGTACTTC.

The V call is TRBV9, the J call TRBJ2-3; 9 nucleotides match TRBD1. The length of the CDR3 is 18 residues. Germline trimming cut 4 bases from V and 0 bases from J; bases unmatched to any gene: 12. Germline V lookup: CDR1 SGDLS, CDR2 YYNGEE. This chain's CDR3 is CASSKEGEQGASTDTQYF. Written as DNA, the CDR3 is TGTGCCAGCAGCAAAGAGGGAGAACAGGGGGCTAGCACAGATACGCAGTATTTT. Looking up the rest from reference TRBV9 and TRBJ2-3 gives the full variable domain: DSGVTQTPKHLITATGQRVTLRCSPRSGDLSVYWYQQSLDQGLQFLIQYYNGEERAKGNILERFSAQQFPDLHSELNLSSLELGDSALYFCASSKEGEQGASTDTQYFGPGTRLTVL.

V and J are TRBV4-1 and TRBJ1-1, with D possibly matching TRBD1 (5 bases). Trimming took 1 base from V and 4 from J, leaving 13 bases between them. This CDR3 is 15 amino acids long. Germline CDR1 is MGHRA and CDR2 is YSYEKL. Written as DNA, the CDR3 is TGCGCCAGCAGCCAAGGGGCCGGGGGAGGCACTGAAGCTTTCTTT. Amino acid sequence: CASSQGAGGGTEAFF.

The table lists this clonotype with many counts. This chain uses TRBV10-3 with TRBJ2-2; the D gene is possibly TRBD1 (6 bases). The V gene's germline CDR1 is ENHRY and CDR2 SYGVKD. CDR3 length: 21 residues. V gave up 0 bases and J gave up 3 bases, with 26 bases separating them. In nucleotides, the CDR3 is TGTGCCATCAGTGAGTCTACCCCGGGACAAGGAGCCCTTCTGTACACCGGGGAGCTGTTTTTT. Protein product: CAISESTPGQGALLYTGELFF.

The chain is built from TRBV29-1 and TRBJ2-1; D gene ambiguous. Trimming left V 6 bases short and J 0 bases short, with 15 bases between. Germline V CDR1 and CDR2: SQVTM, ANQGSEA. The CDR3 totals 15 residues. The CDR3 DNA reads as TGCAGCGTGGACCTAGGAGTCAGCTCCTACAATGAGCAGTTCTTC. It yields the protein CSVDLGVSSYNEQFF.